This TCR beta chain was recorded in a study of blood T cell repertoires in COVID-19. Study as a whole: Material from acute and convalescent COVID-19 was sourced from the United States, Italy and Spain.

With 5 bases clipped from V and 3 bases from J, the junction kept 2 bases outside the gene matches. The CDR3 loop spans 14 amino acids. Germline V lookup: CDR1 MNHNY, CDR2 SVGAGI (reference sequence). Generated by immunoSEQ multiplex PCR, the TCRdb table keeps only in-frame clones and is missing some. The data contain 90,000 to 150,000 clones, about 85% of them singletons. This receptor was taken from a man older than 75 with acute or convalescent COVID-19. Sequenced sample: peripheral blood. The V gene is TRBV6-6, the J gene TRBJ1-3; 9 positions agree with TRBD1. CDR3 in DNA: TGTGCCAGCAGTCAGGGACAGGGTGGAAACACCATATATTTT. Translation: CASSQGQGGNTIYF.